These 20 T cell receptor beta chains share one sample of origin, sequenced in a study of blood T cell repertoires in COVID-19. Repertoires were generated with immunoSEQ multiplex PCR, while TCRdb's copy carries only in-frame clones and drops some. This table holds around 180,000 clones, more than 70% found once. Sequenced input: PBMCs or T cells enriched from blood (not recorded which). The receptor source for this set is a woman aged 25 to 39 who had recovered from COVID-19.

V gene TRBV28 combines with J gene TRBJ1-5; D unclear. The CDR3 has 18 amino acids. The germline gives CDR1 MDHEN, CDR2 SYDVKM. Trimming pared 6 bases from V and 2 bases from J, leaving 23 bases between. The CDR3 sequence is CASSRLGVDLQGNQPQHF. The CDR3 nucleotides are TGTGCCAGCAGCCGGCTCGGGGTCGATTTGCAAGGCAATCAGCCCCAGCATTTT. Variable domain in full (rest from reference TRBV28 and TRBJ1-5): DVKVTQSSRYLVKRTGEKVFLECVQDMDHENMFWYRQDPGLGLRLIYFSYDVKMKEKGDIPEGYSVSREKKERFSLILESASTNQTSMYLCASSRLGVDLQGNQPQHFGDGTRLSIL.

The J gene is TRBJ2-5, the V gene TRBV3-1 (or the pseudogene TRBV3-2); tentative D call: TRBD1 (6 bases). The germline V gene has CDR1 LGHDT and CDR2 YNNKEL (reference sequence). Trimming pared 3 bases from V and 4 bases from J, leaving 6 bases between. The CDR3 spans 12 residues. Written as DNA, the CDR3 is TGTGCCAGCAGCCAGGGGGCAGAGACCCAGTACTTC. This gives the protein CASSQGAETQYF.

This clone has only a few counts. V usage is TRBV12-3 or TRBV12-4 and J usage is TRBJ2-3, with 7 positions matching TRBD2. J gave up 4 bases and V 2 bases, and 0 bases lay outside the gene matches. The length of the CDR3 is 13 residues. The CDR3 is CASSLLAADTQYF. The CDR3 coding sequence is TGTGCCAGCAGTTTACTAGCGGCAGATACGCAGTATTTT.

This CDR3 reads CASSINPQTNTEAFF. The CDR3 nucleotides read TGTGCCAGTAGTATTAATCCACAGACCAACACTGAAGCTTTCTTT. The J gene is TRBJ1-1, the V gene TRBV19; D is unresolved. Germline CDR1 is LNHDA and CDR2 is SQIVND (reference sequence). The V gene lost 3 bases and the J gene lost 2 bases, with 13 bases spanning the gap. CDR3 size: 15 residues.

The J gene is TRBJ2-7, the V gene TRBV7-8; 8 bases agree with TRBD1. V dropped 3 bases and J dropped 3; count of bases not matched to a gene: 13. The CDR3 is 17 amino acids. The germline gives CDR1 SGHVS, CDR2 FQNEAQ. Written as DNA, the CDR3 is TGTGCCAGCAGCTTGGGACAGGACAGTCGATCTTTCTACGAGCAGTACTTC. Protein: CASSLGQDSRSFYEQYF.

This clone was found once. The rearrangement joins TRBV7-6 to TRBJ2-7, with 9 bases lining up with TRBD1. V lost 1 base to trimming and J lost 2 bases; unmatched junction nucleotides: 3. Germline V CDR1 and CDR2: SGHVS, FNYEAQ. This CDR3 contains 15 residues. The CDR3 protein is CASSLVGQGTYEQYF. The CDR3 DNA reads as TGTGCCAGCAGCTTAGTCGGACAGGGGACCTACGAGCAGTACTTC.

The rearrangement joins TRBV27 to TRBJ2-7; TRBD1 matches at 7 bases. Losses at the gene ends were 7 bases for V and 3 bases for J; bases not matched to a gene: 9. Germline CDR1 reads MNHEY; CDR2 reads SMNVEV (reference sequence). The CDR3 has 14 residues. The CDR3 loop reads CASTPRDSYYEQYF. CDR3 nucleotides: TGTGCCAGCACCCCCCGGGACAGTTACTACGAGCAGTACTTC.

The chain joins TRBV2 to TRBJ2-3, with 10 bases that match TRBD2. Trimming took 10 bases from V and 5 from J; bases not matched to a gene: 24. Per germline, CDR1 SNHLY and CDR2 FYNNEI. The CDR3 runs 19 residues. The CDR3 sequence: CATLRARWASGRQRDTQYF. In nucleotides, the CDR3 is TGTGCCACCCTACGGGCCAGGTGGGCTAGCGGGAGACAGAGAGATACGCAGTATTTT. Filled out from reference TRBV2 and TRBJ2-3, the complete variable domain reads EPEVTQTPSHQVTQMGQEVILRCVPISNHLYFYWYRQILGQKVEFLVSFYNNEISEKSEIFDDQFSVERPDGSNFTLKIRSTKLEDSAMYFCATLRARWASGRQRDTQYFGPGTRLTVL.

CDR3: CASAPGLAGGVNTGELFF. DNA for the CDR3: TGTGCCAGCGCCCCGGGACTAGCGGGAGGGGTGAACACCGGGGAGCTGTTTTTT. The chain joins TRBV7-9 to TRBJ2-2; the match to TRBD2 covers 16 bases. The CDR3 totals 18 residues. Germline CDR1 reads SEHNR; CDR2 reads FQNEAQ (reference sequence). V lost 8 bases to trimming and J lost 1 base; unmatched junction nucleotides: 7. The variable domain in full, completed from reference TRBV7-9 and TRBJ2-2, reads DTGVSQNPRHKITKRGQNVTFRCDPISEHNRLYWYRQTLGQGPEFLTYFQNEAQLEKSRLLSDRFSAERPKGSFSTLEIQRTEQGDSAMYLCASAPGLAGGVNTGELFFGEGSRLTVL.

The chain couples TRBV2 to TRBJ2-7; no clear D gene. From germline, CDR1 is SNHLY and CDR2 FYNNEI. The CDR3 has 11 residues. V was shortened by 7 bases and J by 2 bases, with 6 bases between the two germline ends. CDR3 amino acids: CASTPPYEQYF. The CDR3 region has the DNA TGTGCCAGCACCCCTCCCTACGAGCAGTACTTC.

In its sample, this clone was seen a few times. The rearrangement links TRBV29-1 to TRBJ2-7, with TRBD2 matching 7 bases. Germline V gene data show CDR1 as SQVTM and CDR2 as ANQGSEA. This CDR3 spans 12 amino acids. V shed 4 bases and J 7 bases; nucleotides not matched to a gene: 7. The CDR3 region is CSVAGGPMEQYF. CDR3 nucleotides: TGCAGCGTTGCGGGAGGACCGATGGAGCAGTACTTC.

The chain is built from TRBV28 and TRBJ1-6; no clear D. CDR1 and CDR2 (germline): MDHEN, SYDVKM. V was shortened by 7 bases and J by 6 bases, with 7 bases between the two germline ends. CDR3 size: 12 residues. The chain's CDR3 is CASTQINSPLHF. Here the CDR3 DNA reads TGTGCCAGCACCCAAATTAATTCACCCCTCCACTTT.

The J gene is TRBJ2-7, the V gene TRBV6-6; the match to TRBD1 covers 7 bases. This CDR3 spans 15 amino acids. CDR1 MNHNY and CDR2 SVGAGI come from the germline V gene (reference sequence). Losses at the gene ends were 6 bases for V and 4 bases for J; bases not matched to a gene: 12. The CDR3 loop reads CASSTGTDKRYEQYF. As DNA, the CDR3 is TGTGCCAGCAGCACAGGGACAGATAAACGTTACGAGCAGTACTTC.

The rearrangement uses TRBV24-1 and TRBJ2-1, with D tentatively TRBD2 (5 bases). Germline loops: CDR1 KGHDR, CDR2 SFDVKD. Trimming took 9 bases from V and 8 from J, leaving 25 bases between them. The CDR3 loop spans 16 amino acids. CDR3 region: CATRAVRAAPLDEQFF. The CDR3 nucleotides are TGTGCCACCCGGGCGGTAAGAGCGGCCCCCTTGGATGAGCAGTTCTTC.

V gene TRBV28 combines with J gene TRBJ2-7; 7 nucleotides agree with TRBD2. The CDR3 runs 15 residues. Looked up from germline, CDR1 is MDHEN and CDR2 is SYDVKM. Germline trimming cut 6 bases from V and 3 bases from J; bases unmatched to any gene: 11. CDR3 sequence: CASSPTSVGYYEQYF. In nucleotides, the CDR3 is TGTGCCAGCAGCCCTACTAGCGTGGGTTACTACGAGCAGTACTTC.

The genes are TRBV28 and TRBJ2-7, with 9 nucleotides matching TRBD2. V lost 7 bases and J lost 1; bases outside the gene matches: 5. This CDR3 region has 14 residues. Germline CDR1 reads MDHEN; CDR2 reads SYDVKM. CDR3 sequence (DNA): TGTGCCAGCAAAGTAGCGGGAGCTTCCTACGAGCAGTACTTC. Residues: CASKVAGASYEQYF.

This clone showed up just once. This chain joins TRBV12-5 and TRBJ2-5; TRBD2 agrees at 10 bases. CDR3 size: 15 residues. Germline V gene sequence: CDR1 LGHNT, CDR2 FRNRAP. V dropped 6 bases and J dropped 5; count of bases not matched to a gene: 9. CDR3 protein: CASGSTAGGQETQYF. The CDR3 nucleotides are TGTGCTAGTGGCTCCACAGCGGGAGGGCAGGAGACCCAGTACTTC. The whole variable domain, remainder taken from reference TRBV12-5 and TRBJ2-5, is DARVTQTPRHKVTEMGQEVTMRCQPILGHNTVFWYRQTMMQGLELLAYFRNRAPLDDSGMPKDRFSAEMPDATLATLKIQPSEPRDSAVYFCASGSTAGGQETQYFGPGTRLLVL.

CDR3 protein: CAWRGSRETQYF. CDR3 nucleotides: TGTGCCTGGAGGGGCTCCCGGGAGACCCAGTACTTC. The rearrangement links TRBV30 to TRBJ2-5; D uncertain. Germline-derived CDR1 and CDR2 are GTSNPN and SVGIG (reference sequence). The ends were cut back, 3 bases at V and 5 bases at J, with 10 bases in the middle. This CDR3 contains 12 residues.

J is TRBJ2-4 and V is TRBV7-6; D is perhaps TRBD2 (6 bases). V lost 5 bases and J lost 4, with 27 bases in between. CDR3 length: 19 residues. Germline values: CDR1 SGHVS, CDR2 FNYEAQ. CDR3 sequence: CASSNLLIFSGETKNIQYF. The DNA of the CDR3 is TGTGCCAGCAGCAACCTCCTTATATTTAGCGGAGAAACAAAAAACATTCAGTACTTC.

The V call is TRBV6-4, the J call TRBJ1-6; 7 bases align to TRBD1. Germline lookup yields CDR1 MRHNA and CDR2 SNTAGT. Germline trimming cut 0 bases from V and 10 bases from J; bases unmatched to any gene: 6. The CDR3 length is 15 residues. The CDR3 sequence is CASSDSRQGGSPLHF. CDR3 DNA sequence: TGTGCCAGCAGTGACTCGCGACAGGGTGGCTCACCCCTCCACTTT.